A single sample is the source of the 2 T cell receptor beta chains below, sequenced in a study of OX40 agonist ivuxolimab in advanced cancers. This table comes from immunoSEQ multiplex PCR, and its TCRdb copy is limited to in-frame clones, with some not included. The table includes 75,000 to 80,000 clones, 80% to 90% detected once. Sequencing used CD4+ or CD8+ T cells sorted from blood, obtained in a trial of the OX40 agonist ivuxolimab. All receptors come from an adult with an advanced solid tumor such as melanoma, head and neck, liver or kidney cancer.

This rearrangement joins TRBV6-1 to TRBJ1-2; tentative D call: TRBD1 (5 bases). V was pared by 8 bases and J by 2 bases, with 15 bases between. This CDR3 has 14 residues. Germline CDR1 MNHNS, CDR2 SASEGT. The CDR3 loop is CASRPGPTNYGYTF. The CDR3 nucleotides are TGTGCCAGCCGTCCGGGACCAACGAACTATGGCTACACCTTC.

This sequence joins TRBV10-3 and TRBJ1-5; a possible D gene is TRBD1 (5 bases). CDR3 length equals 13 residues. Germline CDR1 ENHRY, CDR2 SYGVKD. Trimming stripped 7 bases from V and 1 base from J, with 8 bases between. The DNA of the CDR3 is TGTGCCATCATGGGGGGAAGCAATCAGCCCCAGCATTTT. Amino acids: CAIMGGSNQPQHF.